This T cell receptor (beta chain) was captured by sequencing in a study of control samples from healthy donors and cancer patients. Produced via immunoSEQ multiplex PCR; TCRdb's table is partial and in-frame only. The sample contains about 140,000 clones, 94% of which appear only once. The CDR3 length is 17 residues. The V gene lost 2 bases and the J gene lost 4 bases, with 18 bases spanning the gap. Germline CDR1 and CDR2: SGHVS and FQNEAQ. The chain has TRBV7-8 and TRBJ1-3; no clear D. Sequencing was performed on blood. This sequence originates from a man in his forties in good health. In DNA, the CDR3 is TGTGCCAGCAGCTTAAAGCGGGTCCTTCCAGCGGGAAACACCATATATTTT. It is translated as CASSLKRVLPAGNTIYF.